This TCR beta chain was retrieved from a study of blood T cells in healthy people across ages. Study-level findings and limits: Across the age range, TCR beta diversity per million T cells fell in a roughly linear way.

The germline V and J ends were trimmed by 5 bases and 4 bases, with 13 bases remaining between them. CDR1 is SQVTM and CDR2 is ANQGSEA in the germline V gene. The length of the CDR3 is 13 residues. Together with a sample-barcoded 5' primer, a J-beta primer mix was included in a second PCR lasting roughly 6 to 12 cycles. TCRdb recomputed calls from the 5' RACE reads with MiXCR, one row per CDR3 protein. The data contain roughly 800,000 distinct CDR3 sequences, roughly 64% of them seen just once; the ten biggest clones take up about 20%. In regard to this clonotype: What it recognizes is unknown. A much larger clone lies one base from this, so it may be a read error.

The sample was blood. The origin of this receptor is a man aged 25-40 years in good health. The rearrangement joins TRBV29-1 to TRBJ2-3; TRBD1 might be the D (5 bases). This chain's CDR3 is CSVWVQDADTQYF. The CDR3 coding sequence is TGCAGCGTTTGGGTACAGGACGCAGATACGCAGTATTTT.